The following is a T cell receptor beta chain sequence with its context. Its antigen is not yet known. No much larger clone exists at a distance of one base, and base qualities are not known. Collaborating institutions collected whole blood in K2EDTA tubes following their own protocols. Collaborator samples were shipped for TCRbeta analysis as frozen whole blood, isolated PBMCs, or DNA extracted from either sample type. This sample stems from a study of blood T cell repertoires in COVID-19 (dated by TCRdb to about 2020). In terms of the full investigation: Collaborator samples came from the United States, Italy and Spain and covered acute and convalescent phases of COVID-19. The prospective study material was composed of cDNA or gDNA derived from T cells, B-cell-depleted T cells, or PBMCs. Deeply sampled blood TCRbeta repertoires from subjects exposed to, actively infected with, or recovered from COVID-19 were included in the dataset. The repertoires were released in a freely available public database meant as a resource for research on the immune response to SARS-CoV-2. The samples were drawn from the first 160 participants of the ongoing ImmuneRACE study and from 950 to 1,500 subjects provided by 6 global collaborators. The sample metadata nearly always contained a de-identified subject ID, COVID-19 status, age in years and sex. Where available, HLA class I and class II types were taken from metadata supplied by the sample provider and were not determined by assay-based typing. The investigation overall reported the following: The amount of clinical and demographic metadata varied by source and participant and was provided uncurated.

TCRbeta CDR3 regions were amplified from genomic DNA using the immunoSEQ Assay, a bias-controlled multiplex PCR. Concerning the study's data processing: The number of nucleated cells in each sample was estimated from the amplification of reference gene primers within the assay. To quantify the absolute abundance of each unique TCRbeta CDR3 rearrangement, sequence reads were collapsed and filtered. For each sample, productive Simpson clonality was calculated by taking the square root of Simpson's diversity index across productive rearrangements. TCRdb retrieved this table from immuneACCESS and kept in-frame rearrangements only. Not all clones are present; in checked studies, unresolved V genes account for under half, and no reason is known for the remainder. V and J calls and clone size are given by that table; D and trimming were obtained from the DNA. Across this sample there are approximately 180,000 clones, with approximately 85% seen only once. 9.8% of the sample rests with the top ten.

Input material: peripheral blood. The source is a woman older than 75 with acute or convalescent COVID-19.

This receptor carries the CDR3 CASSRTENEKLFF. The nucleotide sequence is TGCGCCAGCAGCAGGACAGAAAATGAAAAACTGTTTTTT. The V and J genes are TRBV5-1 and TRBJ1-4; TRBD1 is a possible D gene, resting on 6 matching bases. Deletion took 4 bases off V and 5 bases off J, with a span of 9 bases between the germline ends. CDR3 length: 13 amino acids, cysteine to phenylalanine. The only DNA kept is the CDR3, 39 bases in frame from the first base. In the germline V gene, CDR1 corresponds to SGHRS and CDR2 to YFSETQ.